This TCR beta chain came from a study of T-cell memory formation after mild COVID-19. Germline CDR1 reads SEHNR; CDR2 reads FQNEAQ (reference sequence). J lost 6 bases, V lost 0 bases, and 10 bases had no gene match. The length of the CDR3 is 17 residues. TCRdb recomputed calls from the 5' RACE reads with MiXCR, one row per CDR3 protein. The repertoire holds 350,000 or so distinct CDR3 sequences, with 20% to 25% as singletons. The TCR sequence derives from a man younger than 30 who had mild COVID-19 (a few samples of this study predate the infection). Cell type and time point are not known. The sample comprised PBMCs or a T cell subset sorted from them (not recorded which). The chain uses TRBV7-9 and TRBJ1-2, with 10 bases matching TRBD1. Here the CDR3 DNA reads TGTGCCAGCAGCTTAGCGGTCAAAGAGGGACAGGGGAATGGCTACACCTTC. Its protein is CASSLAVKEGQGNGYTF.